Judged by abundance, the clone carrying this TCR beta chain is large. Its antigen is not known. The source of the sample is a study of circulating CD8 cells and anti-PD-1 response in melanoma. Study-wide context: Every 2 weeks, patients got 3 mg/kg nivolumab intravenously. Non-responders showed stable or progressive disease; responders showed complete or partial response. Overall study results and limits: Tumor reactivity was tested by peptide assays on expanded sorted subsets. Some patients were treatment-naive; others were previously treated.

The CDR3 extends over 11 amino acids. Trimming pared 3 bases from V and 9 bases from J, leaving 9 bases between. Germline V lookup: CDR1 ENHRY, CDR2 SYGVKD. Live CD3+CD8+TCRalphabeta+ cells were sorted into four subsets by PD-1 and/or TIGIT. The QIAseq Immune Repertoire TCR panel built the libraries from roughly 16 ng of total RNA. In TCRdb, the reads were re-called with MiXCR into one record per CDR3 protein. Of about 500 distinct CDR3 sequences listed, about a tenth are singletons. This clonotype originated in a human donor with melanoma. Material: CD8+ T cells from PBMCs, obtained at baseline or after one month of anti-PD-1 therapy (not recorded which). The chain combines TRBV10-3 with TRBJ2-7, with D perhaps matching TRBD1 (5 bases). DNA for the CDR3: TGTGCCATCAGTGACAGGGATACGCAGTACTTC. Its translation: CAISDRDTQYF.